This T cell receptor beta chain came from a study of T cell repertoires in cytomegalovirus infection. Study summary: It was the public TCR beta signatures that indicated both CMV infection and matching HLA type.

Study results and limitations: Adding up the frequency of public TCR beta families identified people who carried CMV plus the relevant HLA.

As for this clonotype: Its antigen is currently unknown.

MiXCR, applied by TCRdb to the reads, yields one record per CDR3 protein. The repertoire includes 650,000 to 850,000 distinct CDR3 sequences, approximately 32% of them detected once, and 10% to 15% sits in the top ten. V was pared by 5 bases and J by 3 bases, with 17 bases between. The CDR3 totals 16 residues. Germline CDR1 and CDR2: SEHNR and FQNEAQ (reference sequence). The clonotype was recovered from a human donor in good health (CMV status not recorded). Some clones in this sample may be carry-over from other donors' samples. Sequenced here: cultured CD8+ T cells from PBMCs, sampled from culture after CMV antigen stimulation. The chain uses TRBV7-9 and TRBJ2-1; a possible D gene is TRBD2 (6 bases). DNA for the CDR3: TGTGCCAGCAGCAAAACTAGCACCTCCTTCTACAATGAGCAGTTCTTC. Its translation is CASSKTSTSFYNEQFF.